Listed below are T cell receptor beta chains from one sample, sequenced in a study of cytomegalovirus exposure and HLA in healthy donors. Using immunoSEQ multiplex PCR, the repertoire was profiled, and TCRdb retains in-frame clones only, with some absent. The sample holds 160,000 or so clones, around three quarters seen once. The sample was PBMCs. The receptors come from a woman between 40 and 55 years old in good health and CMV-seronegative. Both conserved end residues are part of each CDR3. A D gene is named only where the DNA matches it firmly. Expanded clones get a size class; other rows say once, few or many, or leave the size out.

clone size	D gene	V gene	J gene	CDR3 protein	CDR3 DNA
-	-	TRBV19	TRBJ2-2	CASSMLSGNTGELFF	TGTGCCAGTAGTATGCTTAGCGGGAACACCGGGGAGCTGTTTTTT
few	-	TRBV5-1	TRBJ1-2	CASSPQGPGVWYGYTF	TGCGCCAGCAGCCCACAGGGACCTGGCGTGTGGTATGGCTACACCTTC
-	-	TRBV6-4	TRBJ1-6	CASSDSAGNSPLHF	TGTGCCAGCAGTGACTCGGCAGGGAATTCACCCCTCCACTTT
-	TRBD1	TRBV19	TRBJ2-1	CASSIETGVPGVF	TGTGCCAGTAGTATAGAGACAGGGGTCCCCGGTGTCTTC
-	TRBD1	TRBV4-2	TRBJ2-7	CASSQDGTGGNEQYF	TGTGCCAGCAGCCAAGACGGGACAGGGGGGAACGAGCAGTACTTC
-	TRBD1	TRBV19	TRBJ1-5	CASSPRTGGISNRPQHF	TGTGCCAGTAGTCCTAGGACAGGGGGGATTAGCAATCGGCCCCAGCATTTT
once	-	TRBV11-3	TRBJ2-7	CASSLRGVNEQYF	TGTGCCAGCAGCTTAAGAGGCGTAAACGAGCAGTACTTC
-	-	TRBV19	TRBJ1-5	CASSINEEGDGRGSEEDSNQPQHF	TGTGCCAGTAGTATCAACGAAGAGGGGGATGGACGGGGATCGGAAGAGGATAGCAATCAGCCCCAGCATTTT
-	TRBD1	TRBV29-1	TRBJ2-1	CSAMIPGQGSYNEQFF	TGCAGCGCCATGATCCCGGGACAGGGCTCCTACAATGAGCAGTTCTTC
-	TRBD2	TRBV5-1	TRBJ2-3	CASSLWSSGRAGADTQYF	TGCGCCAGCAGCTTGTGGTCTAGCGGGAGGGCCGGGGCAGATACGCAGTATTTT
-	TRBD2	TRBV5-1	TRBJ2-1	CASSKGTSGRADNEQFF	TGCGCCAGCAGCAAGGGGACTAGCGGGAGGGCTGACAATGAGCAGTTCTTC
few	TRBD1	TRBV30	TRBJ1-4	CAWGTGNEKLFF	TGTGCCTGGGGGACAGGCAATGAAAAACTGTTTTTT
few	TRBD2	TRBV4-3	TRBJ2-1	CASSQSGRGARDEQFF	TGCGCCAGCAGCCAGAGCGGGAGAGGGGCACGGGATGAGCAGTTCTTC
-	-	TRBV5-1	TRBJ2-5	CASSVTRSETQYF	TGCGCCAGCAGCGTAACTAGGTCGGAGACCCAGTACTTC
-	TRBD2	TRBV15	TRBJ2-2	CATSRAGSGVSNTGELFF	TGTGCCACCAGCAGAGCAGGTAGCGGGGTTTCGAACACCGGGGAGCTGTTTTTT
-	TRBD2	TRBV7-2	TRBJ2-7	CASSPRGAGGLYEQYF	TGTGCCAGCAGCCCCAGAGGAGCGGGAGGTCTCTACGAGCAGTACTTC
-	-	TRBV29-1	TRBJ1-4	CSVLGGDEKLFF	TGCAGCGTACTTGGGGGGGATGAAAAACTGTTTTTT
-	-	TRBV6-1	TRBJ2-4	CASREGAKNIQYF	TGTGCCAGCAGGGAGGGGGCCAAAAACATTCAGTACTTC
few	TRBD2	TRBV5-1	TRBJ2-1	CASSLASGRDYNEQFF	TGCGCCAGCAGCTTGGCTAGCGGGAGGGACTACAATGAGCAGTTCTTC
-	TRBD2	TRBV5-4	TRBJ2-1	CASSGTSGSVYEQFF	TGTGCCAGCAGCGGGACTAGCGGGAGTGTGTATGAGCAGTTCTTC
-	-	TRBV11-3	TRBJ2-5	CASSLGGGYQETQYF	TGTGCCAGCAGCTTAGGCGGAGGGTACCAAGAGACCCAGTACTTC
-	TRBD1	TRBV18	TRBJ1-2	CASSRPGQGVVYGYTF	TGTGCCAGCTCAAGGCCGGGACAGGGGGTTGTCTATGGCTACACCTTC
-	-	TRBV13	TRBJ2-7	CASSLESRTYEQYF	TGTGCCAGCAGCTTAGAGTCCAGAACCTACGAGCAGTACTTC
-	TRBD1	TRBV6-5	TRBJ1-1	CASSQGVLGEAFF	TGTGCCAGCAGTCAGGGGGTACTAGGTGAAGCTTTCTTT
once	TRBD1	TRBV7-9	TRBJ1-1	CASSETGGVLNTEAFF	TGTGCCAGCAGCGAAACAGGGGGCGTTTTGAACACTGAAGCTTTCTTT
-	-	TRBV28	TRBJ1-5	CATTGSDSNQPQHF	TGTGCCACCACAGGGTCCGATAGCAATCAGCCCCAGCATTTT
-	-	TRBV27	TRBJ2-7	CASSLSRANLYEQYF	TGTGCCAGCAGTTTATCGAGGGCAAACCTCTACGAGCAGTACTTC
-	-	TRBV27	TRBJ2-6	CPQRSLNRVSSGANVLTF	TGTCCTCAGCGGTCTCTAAACAGGGTAAGCTCTGGGGCCAACGTCCTGACTTTC
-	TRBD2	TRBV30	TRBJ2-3	CAWSGSWTSSSTDTQYF	TGTGCCTGGAGTGGATCATGGACTAGCTCTAGCACAGATACGCAGTATTTT
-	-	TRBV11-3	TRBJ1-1	CASSSGGTSNTEAFF	TGTGCCAGCAGCTCGGGCGGGACCTCGAACACTGAAGCTTTCTTT
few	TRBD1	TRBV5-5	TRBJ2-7	CASSLGTGTYEQYF	TGTGCCAGCAGCTTGGGGACAGGAACGTACGAGCAGTACTTC
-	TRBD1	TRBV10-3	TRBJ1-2	CAINPHGQGAGGYTF	TGTGCCATCAACCCCCACGGACAGGGGGCAGGAGGCTACACCTTC
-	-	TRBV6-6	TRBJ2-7	CASSYTDRPGEQYF	TGTGCCAGCAGTTACACAGACCGCCCAGGCGAGCAGTACTTC
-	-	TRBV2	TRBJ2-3	CASSGGGGTDTQYF	TGTGCCAGCAGTGGCGGAGGGGGCACAGATACGCAGTATTTT
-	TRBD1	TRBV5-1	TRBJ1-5	CASSLGQGKSQPQHF	TGCGCCAGCAGCTTGGGACAGGGGAAGAGTCAGCCCCAGCATTTT
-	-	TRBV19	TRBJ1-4	CASNDRGPATNEKLFF	TGTGCCAGTAACGATCGGGGTCCCGCAACTAATGAAAAACTGTTTTTT
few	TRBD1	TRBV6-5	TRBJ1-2	CASRQGTYGYTF	TGTGCCAGCAGACAGGGGACCTATGGCTACACCTTC
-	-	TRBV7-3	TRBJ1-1	CASSLTRGNTEAFF	TGTGCCAGCAGCTTAACTCGGGGGAACACTGAAGCTTTCTTT
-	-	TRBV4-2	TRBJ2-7	CASSQDGHVSYEQYF	TGTGCCAGCAGCCAAGACGGACACGTCTCCTACGAGCAATACTTC
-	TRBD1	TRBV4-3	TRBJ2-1	CASSSRGTGKWGEQFF	TGCGCCAGCAGCTCACGGGGGACAGGGAAGTGGGGTGAGCAGTTCTTC
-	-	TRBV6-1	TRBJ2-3	CASYALSTDTQYF	TGTGCCAGCTACGCGCTCAGCACAGATACGCAGTATTTT
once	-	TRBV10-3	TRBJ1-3	CAISASMGLLSGNTIYF	TGTGCCATCAGTGCCTCGATGGGACTCCTCTCTGGAAACACCATATATTTT
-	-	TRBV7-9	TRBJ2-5	CASSSAQGRETQYF	TGTGCCAGCAGCTCGGCCCAGGGAAGAGAGACCCAGTACTTC
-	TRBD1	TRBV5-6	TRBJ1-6	CASSPTGVSSPLHF	TGTGCCAGCAGCCCCACAGGGGTAAGTTCACCCCTCCACTTT
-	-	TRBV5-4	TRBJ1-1	CASSSPGLGGEAFF	TGTGCCAGCAGCTCCCCCGGGCTAGGGGGTGAAGCTTTCTTT
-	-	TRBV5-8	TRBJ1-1	CASSLGGGGTEAFF	TGTGCCAGCAGCCTGGGGGGGGGAGGCACTGAAGCTTTCTTT
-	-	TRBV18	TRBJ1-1	CASSPGGNTEAFF	TGTGCCAGCTCACCGGGAGGAAACACTGAAGCTTTCTTT
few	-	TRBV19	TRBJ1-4	CASNEWSEKLFF	TGTGCCAGTAACGAGTGGAGTGAAAAACTGTTTTTT
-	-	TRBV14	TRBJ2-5	CASSQGGSYQETQYF	TGTGCCAGCAGCCAAGGTGGCAGTTACCAAGAGACCCAGTACTTC
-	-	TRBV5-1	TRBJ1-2	CASSLDSSAYGYTF	TGCGCCAGCAGCTTGGACAGCTCAGCCTATGGCTACACCTTC
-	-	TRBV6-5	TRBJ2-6	CASSYRGFSGANVLTF	TGTGCCAGCAGTTACCGCGGCTTCTCTGGGGCCAACGTCCTGACTTTC
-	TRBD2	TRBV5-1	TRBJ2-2	CASSPGLAERTGELFF	TGCGCCAGCAGCCCCGGACTAGCGGAGCGAACCGGGGAGCTGTTTTTT
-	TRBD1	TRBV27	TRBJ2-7	CASSFQGALTEQYF	TGTGCCAGCAGTTTTCAGGGGGCCCTGACCGAGCAGTACTTC
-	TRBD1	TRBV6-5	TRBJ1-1	CASRGQGRGTEAFF	TGTGCCAGCAGGGGACAGGGTCGAGGGACTGAAGCTTTCTTT